These 8 T cell receptor beta chains came from one sample sequenced in a study of blood T cell repertoires in COVID-19. Only in-frame clones appear in the TCRdb table, and some are missing; sequencing was by immunoSEQ multiplex PCR. The sample has under 200,000 clones; 86% are singletons. Material: PBMCs or T cells enriched from blood (not recorded which). These receptors were obtained from a man in his forties with acute COVID-19.

The chain combines TRBV2 with TRBJ2-1; the D is unclear. The CDR3 totals 13 residues. Germline V gene data show CDR1 as SNHLY and CDR2 as FYNNEI. Trimming took off 11 bases at V and 6 bases at J, with 17 bases between the two ends. The CDR3 here is CARGMVFSNEQFF. The CDR3 DNA reads TGTGCCCGAGGAATGGTATTTAGCAATGAGCAGTTCTTC.

The rearrangement joins TRBV6-1 to TRBJ1-2, with unresolved D. This CDR3 has 13 amino acids. V was clipped by 2 bases and J by 4 bases, with 8 bases between them. The germline gives CDR1 MNHNS, CDR2 SASEGT. The CDR3 region is CASSEWSGYGYTF. The DNA of the CDR3 is TGTGCCAGCAGTGAATGGAGTGGCTATGGCTACACCTTC.

The rearrangement links TRBV27 to TRBJ2-7, with 13 bases lining up with TRBD2. The CDR3 sequence is 14 residues long. The junction had 1 base not matched to a gene; V was cut back by 6 bases and J by 2 bases. Germline V CDR1 and CDR2: MNHEY, SMNVEV (reference sequence). The CDR3 DNA follows: TGTGCCAGCAGCGGGACTAGCGGGACCTACGAGCAGTACTTC. It specifies CASSGTSGTYEQYF.

This clone was seen a single time. This chain joins TRBV27 and TRBJ2-7; 9 nucleotides match TRBD2. The CDR3 has 15 amino acids. V lost 7 bases to trimming and J lost 3 bases; unmatched junction nucleotides: 10. Germline CDR1 is MNHEY and CDR2 is SMNVEV (reference sequence). CDR3 residues: CASTRRSSGIYEQYF. The CDR3 DNA sequence: TGTGCCAGCACCCGTAGGTCTAGCGGGATCTACGAGCAGTACTTC.

The chain is built from TRBV6-6 and TRBJ1-5, with D possibly TRBD1 on 6 matching bases. This CDR3 spans 16 amino acids. CDR1 and CDR2 (germline): MNHNY, SVGAGI (reference sequence). The V end lost 4 bases, the J end lost 5 bases, and 18 bases lay between the germline ends. CDR3 amino acids: CASSLALGQRDQPQHF. For the CDR3, the DNA is TGTGCCAGCAGTTTAGCCTTGGGACAACGAGATCAGCCCCAGCATTTT.

The gene calls are TRBV7-9 and TRBJ1-6; a possible D gene is TRBD1 (6 bases). CDR1 is SEHNR and CDR2 is FQNEAQ in the germline V gene (reference sequence). The CDR3 has 15 amino acids. V was shortened by 5 bases and J by 7 bases, with 15 bases between the two germline ends. The CDR3 reads CASSLGQLLNSPLHF. The CDR3 DNA is TGTGCCAGCAGCCTCGGACAGTTGTTAAATTCACCCCTCCACTTT.

V usage is TRBV3-1 (or the pseudogene TRBV3-2) and J usage is TRBJ1-3, with 10 bases identical to TRBD1. V trimming: 0 bases; J trimming: 8 bases; junction bases outside the gene matches: 4. The CDR3 covers 15 residues. Germline CDR1 LGHDT, CDR2 YNNKEL (reference sequence). CDR3 sequence reads: CASSQDDRGPHTIYF. The CDR3 coding sequence is TGTGCCAGCAGCCAAGACGACAGGGGGCCTCACACCATATATTTT.

The rearrangement links TRBV5-4 to TRBJ2-6; the D gene is possibly TRBD2 (6 bases). V lost 0 bases and J 2 bases, leaving 18 bases between the germline ends. CDR1 SGHNT and CDR2 YYREEE come from the germline V gene (reference sequence). This CDR3 contains 19 residues. The CDR3 reads CASSLGGGAFLTGANVLTF. Written as DNA, the CDR3 is TGTGCCAGCAGCTTGGGGGGAGGTGCGTTCCTCACTGGGGCCAACGTCCTGACTTTC.